These T cell receptor beta chains were read from a single sample in a study of shared clonotypes between healthy human individuals. Profiling relied on immunoSEQ multiplex PCR, and the TCRdb table lists in-frame clones only, not all of them. Counted here are about 980,000 clones, less than 85% occurring once; the ten biggest clones make up approximately 1.5%. The sequenced material came from memory CD4+ T cells sorted from blood. The receptors here all came from a man aged 18-30 years in good health. Each CDR3 is given with its conserved first and last residue. D genes are given only for firm matches. Clone size, where shown, is once, few, many, or a class for clones that have expanded.

d_call,j_call,v_call,clone_size,cdr3_nt,cdr3_aa
TRBD2,TRBJ2-7,TRBV5-1,.,TGCGCCAGCAGCTCGACACTAGCGGGAGGGTCCGAGCAGTACTTC,CASSSTLAGGSEQYF
TRBD2,TRBJ2-7,TRBV13,.,TGTGCCAGCAGCCTACGACTAGCGGGAGGGGATTACGAGCAGTACTTC,CASSLRLAGGDYEQYF
.,TRBJ2-7,TRBV6-1,few,TGTGCCAGCTCAGATGGGGGAGGCTCCTACGAGCAGTACTTC,CASSDGGGSYEQYF
.,TRBJ1-2,TRBV6-5,.,TGTGCCAGCAGTTCCGGGGAGGGCTACACCTTC,CASSSGEGYTF
.,TRBJ2-2,TRBV6-1,.,TGTGCCAGCAGTGAAATTTCCCCCCCGGACACCGGGGAGCTGTTTTTT,CASSEISPPDTGELFF
.,TRBJ1-3,TRBV4-2,.,TGTGCCAGCAGCCAAGATAGGGGGGGCCAGGGAAACACCATATATTTT,CASSQDRGGQGNTIYF
TRBD2,TRBJ2-3,TRBV28,.,TGTGCCAGCAGTTATCAGCGGGGGGGCACAGATACGCAGTATTTT,CASSYQRGGTDTQYF
.,TRBJ2-7,TRBV7-6,once,TGTGCCAGCAGCTTAGCGCAGAGCGGTAGCTACGAGCAGTACTTC,CASSLAQSGSYEQYF
.,TRBJ2-6,TRBV7-2,.,TGTGCCAGCAGCTTAACTGCCCGCTCTGGGGCCAACGTCCTGACTTTC,CASSLTARSGANVLTF
.,TRBJ2-1,TRBV2,.,TGTGCCAGCAGTGGACCCTACAATGAGCAGTTCTTC,CASSGPYNEQFF
TRBD2,TRBJ2-2,TRBV5-5,.,TGTGCCAGCAGCCCACGACTAGCGGGGACGAACACCGGGGAGCTGTTTTTT,CASSPRLAGTNTGELFF
TRBD1,TRBJ2-5,TRBV4-1,.,TGCGCCAGCAGCCTGGGACAGGGCCAAGAGACCCAGTACTTC,CASSLGQGQETQYF
.,TRBJ2-2,TRBV2,.,TGTGCCAGCAGTGAATCCGGGTTCACCGGGGAGCTGTTTTTT,CASSESGFTGELFF
.,TRBJ2-7,TRBV5-5,once,TGTGCCAGCAGTCGCTACTCCTACGAGCAGTACTTC,CASSRYSYEQYF
.,TRBJ2-5,TRBV1,.,TGCACCAGCAGCCCCCCCCCGCCCCCCGAGACCCAGTACTTC,CTSSPPPPPETQYF
TRBD2,TRBJ2-5,TRBV19,.,TGTGCCAGTAGTAGGGGACTAGCGGTAGATTTCCAAGAGACCCAGTACTTC,CASSRGLAVDFQETQYF
.,TRBJ1-6,TRBV27,few,TGTGCCAGCAGGGAGGTACAGGGAGGCAATTCACCCCTCCACTTT,CASREVQGGNSPLHF
.,TRBJ2-7,TRBV5-1,.,TGCGCCAGCAGCTTGACCTTGAGCTCCTACGAGCAGTACTTC,CASSLTLSSYEQYF
TRBD2,TRBJ2-3,TRBV4-1,.,TGCGCCAGCAGCCGCATAGCGGGGGCCGGGAATACGCAGTATTTT,CASSRIAGAGNTQYF
.,TRBJ1-5,TRBV18,many,TGTGCCAGCTCTTGGGGGGACGGCAATCAGCCCCAGCATTTT,CASSWGDGNQPQHF
.,TRBJ1-3,TRBV5-6,.,TGTGCCAGCAGCTTGGACGCCGGGGTAAACACCATATATTTT,CASSLDAGVNTIYF
.,TRBJ2-3,TRBV29-1,.,TGCAGCGTTGAAGATTTACTTAATACGCAGTATTTT,CSVEDLLNTQYF
.,TRBJ1-1,TRBV21-1,few,TGTGCCAGCAGCAATCGGGCAGGCGGGGCTGAAGCTTTCTTT,CASSNRAGGAEAFF
.,TRBJ2-1,TRBV4-3,.,TGCGCCAGCAGCCAAGATTCGGGTGGGAATGAGCAGTTCTTC,CASSQDSGGNEQFF
TRBD1,TRBJ1-1,TRBV7-3,once,TGTGCCAGCAGCCCCACAGGGGACACTGAAGCTTTCTTT,CASSPTGDTEAFF
TRBD1,TRBJ1-2,TRBV6-1,.,TGTGCCAGCAGTCTACAGGGGCGTGTATATGGCTACACCTTC,CASSLQGRVYGYTF
.,TRBJ1-4,TRBV6-1,.,TGTGCCAGCCGGTCCCAGGGTACAACTAATGAAAAACTGTTTTTT,CASRSQGTTNEKLFF
.,TRBJ2-7,TRBV10-3,.,TGTGCCATCAGTCCCTCGACTCCCTACGAGCAGTACTTC,CAISPSTPYEQYF
TRBD2,TRBJ2-7,TRBV5-1,.,TGCGCCAGCAGCTCCCAGGTTAAGGGACTAGAAAAATACGAGCAGTACTTC,CASSSQVKGLEKYEQYF
.,TRBJ1-5,TRBV2,once,TGTGCCAGCAGCGGGTCCCCCAATCAGCCCCAGCATTTT,CASSGSPNQPQHF
.,TRBJ2-4,TRBV7-2,.,TGTGCCAGCGCCCGGGCCCAGTGGGAGGACATTCAGTACTTC,CASARAQWEDIQYF
.,TRBJ2-5,TRBV9,.,TGTGCCAGCAGCCCTCCCGGTGGGTATGGGACCCAGTACTTC,CASSPPGGYGTQYF
.,TRBJ2-3,TRBV7-8,.,TGTGCCAGCAGCTTAACTAGATGGGCCACAGATACGCAGTATTTT,CASSLTRWATDTQYF
TRBD1,TRBJ2-3,TRBV7-9,.,TGTGCCAGCAGCTTAGGGAGGGACAGGGATCAAGTCACTTCGCAGTATTTT,CASSLGRDRDQVTSQYF
TRBD1,TRBJ1-5,TRBV5-4,.,TGTGCCAGCAGCATTGACAGGGGCTATAATCAGCCCCAGCATTTT,CASSIDRGYNQPQHF
.,TRBJ2-7,TRBV7-3,.,TGTGCCAGCAGCTTACTAGGGGCGATAAACGAGCAGTACTTC,CASSLLGAINEQYF
.,TRBJ1-1,TRBV9,.,TGTGCCAGCAGCCTACAGGGAGTGAACACTGAAGCTTTCTTT,CASSLQGVNTEAFF
.,TRBJ2-1,TRBV9,.,TGTGCCAGCAGCTTAGAAGGATCGGGACAACTTGAGCAGTTCTTC,CASSLEGSGQLEQFF
TRBD1,TRBJ1-5,TRBV5-1,.,TGCGCCAGCAGCGAGGGGACAGGGAACCAGCCCCAGCATTTT,CASSEGTGNQPQHF
.,TRBJ2-7,TRBV4-1,.,TGCGCCAGCAGCGCAATAGTTCGGGCCCAGCCCTACGAGCAGTACTTC,CASSAIVRAQPYEQYF
.,TRBJ1-5,TRBV7-8,.,TGTGCCAGCAGCTCGCCAGGAGGCGATCAGCCCCAGCATTTT,CASSSPGGDQPQHF
TRBD2,TRBJ2-3,TRBV18,.,TGTGCCAGCCGCTCGGCGGGGGTCACAGATACGCAGTATTTT,CASRSAGVTDTQYF
.,TRBJ1-4,TRBV15,.,TGTGCCACCAGCAGTCCGGGACGGTCTAATGAAAAACTGTTTTTT,CATSSPGRSNEKLFF
TRBD1,TRBJ2-7,TRBV12-5,.,TGTGCTAGTGGTAAAGGGACAGGGTCCTACGAGCAGTACTTC,CASGKGTGSYEQYF